This T cell receptor (beta chain) was found in a study of T cells after yellow fever vaccination. This clonotype was counted a few times. Using its own MiXCR run on the 5' RACE reads, TCRdb lists one record per CDR3 protein. The table has some 290,000 distinct CDR3 sequences, about 10% seen once. This CDR3 comprises 15 residues. CDR1 and CDR2 from the germline V gene are KGHSH and LQKENI. V lost 6 bases and J lost 2, with 15 bases in between. The specimen comprised CD4+ T cells sorted from PBMCs, sampled 45 days after the yellow fever booster vaccination. This sequence originates from a man between 18 and 35 years old who received the YFV17D yellow fever vaccine. The V and J genes are TRBV18 and TRBJ2-3, with D possibly being TRBD2 (7 bases). The DNA for the CDR3 is TGTGCCAGCTCGCGGGGGCAGGGAGACACAGATACGCAGTATTTT. It specifies CASSRGQGDTDTQYF.